This T cell receptor beta chain comes out of a study of molecular identifiers for immune sequencing clone quantification (dated by TCRdb to the late 2010s). Study-level background: In a replicate experiment, RNA from roughly 21,000 or 96,000 naive CD8 T cells was split into five aliquots, four of which were sequenced. This methods study used CD8 T cells to benchmark TCR RNA copy counting and molecular-identifier clustering-based TCR repertoire sequencing (MIDCIRS). The full study reports these points: The sizes of highly expanded clones could end up underestimated when identical TCR molecules share a barcode. When barcode sub-clustering was not used, chimeric consensus sequences inflated TCR diversity, with chimeras reaching as high as 47%. Clones above 20 RNA copies held over 99% of molecules in CMV-specific effector cells but under 1% in naive cells. A single cell's worth of spiked-in Jurkat TCR RNA was reported detectable even among about 1.1 million naive CD8 T cells. Modeling estimated roughly 3.2 recovered TCR RNA copies per cell, compared with 9.5 to 10 by digital PCR, which implies 30% to 35% capture efficiency.

The library came from PCR. These reads were obtained on an Illumina MiSeq. Total RNA was purified with the Qiagen AllPrep DNA/RNA kit. Before any analysis, reads coming from multiple sequencing runs of the same library were combined into one pool. Under the source paper's analysis protocol: Reads were retained only if an exact TCR constant sequence was present, and the retained reads were trimmed to 150 nt and grouped according to their 12-nt molecular barcodes. Reads in each barcode group were sub-clustered using a 15% Levenshtein threshold, and a quality-weighted consensus sequence was built for each RNA molecule. Non-functional sequences were discarded, and so were lower-count sequences lying one edit away from another sequence. Barcode sub-clusters with fewer than 20% of the maximum read count were removed, based on fitting two negative binomial distributions. The public reads were reanalyzed by TCRdb: fastp trimming at Q25, MiXCR alignment, in-frame beta chains only. Identical CDR3 protein sequences are pooled into one entry, listed with their most common genes and DNA. The authors' filters were not applied to this entry. The sample table shows 35,000 to 45,000 distinct CDR3 sequences, and 15% to 20% are seen once. Roughly 7.3% of the sample rests with the top ten.

Looking up the germline V gene (reference sequence) yields CDR1 MNHEY and CDR2 SMNVEV. V is pruned by 5 bases and J by 2 bases, leaving 3 bases of the junction without a gene match. Inclusive of the bounding cysteine and phenylalanine, the CDR3 is 14 residues long. The sequence is cut down to CDR3 DNA, 42 bases in frame from base 1. Many counts were recorded for this clonotype. Its antigen remains unidentified. Base-call qualities are not available, and no considerably larger clone is one nucleotide away. Naive CD8 T cells were FACS-sorted as CD8+CD4-CCR7+CD45RA+ on a BD FACSAria II into RLT Plus buffer. To compare sensitivity, a portion of naive CD8 T cell RNA was divided equally between MIDCIRS and a Smart-seq2-style 5'RACE protocol. Enrichment of CD8 T cells was performed with RosetteSep CD8+ T Cell Enrichment Cocktail and Ficoll-Paque, after which ACK red cell lysis was carried out.

This receptor was obtained from a human donor in good health. Some libraries in this study had Jurkat cell RNA spiked in. Sequenced sample: naive CD8+ T cells from blood, with Jurkat cell RNA spiked in. What the cell subset or site label conveys for this sample: FACS-sorted CD8+CD4-CCR7+CD45RA+ naive T cells. The chain was built from TRBV27 and TRBJ2-7; the junction holds 10 bases that match TRBD1. The nucleotide sequence is given as TGTGCCAGCAGTCCGGGACAGGGGACCTACGAGCAGTACTTC. Its protein reads: CASSPGQGTYEQYF.